This T cell receptor (beta chain) was recorded in a study of T cell changes during pregnancy in multiple sclerosis. Profiled with immunoSEQ multiplex PCR; TCRdb holds only in-frame clones, not every one. The sample includes approximately 47,000 clones, 94% of them seen just once. This clone is a singleton in its sample. Trimming removed 4 bases from V and 4 bases from J, with 16 bases in between. CDR3 length: 14 residues. Germline CDR1 reads SQVTM; CDR2 reads ANQGSEA. The J gene is TRBJ1-2, the V gene TRBV29-1; D possibly corresponds to TRBD1 (6 bases). This material consisted of CD4+ T cells from peripheral blood mononuclear cells, taken in the first trimester of pregnancy. The TCR comes from a female donor with multiple sclerosis, enrolled in a pregnancy study. CDR3 nucleotides: TGCAGCGTTGGAGGGCCAGGGGACCTCTATGGCTACACCTTC. This sequence encodes CSVGGPGDLYGYTF.